Reported below is one TCR beta chain. The antigen is undetermined. This sample's time point: newly diagnosed GD, antithyroid drugs for less than 3 months. PBMCs provided the RNA from which the TCR library was made. The CDR3 spans 14 residues. Germline V gene lookup returns CDR1 MGHRA and CDR2 YSYEKL. V gave up 3 bases and J gave up 6 bases, with 12 bases separating them. The data are from a study of regulatory T cells in long-lasting Graves disease. Notes on the study in general: Between persistent patients, 2,500 to 3,500 public clonotypes were shared, exceeding the 950 to 1,000 shared between new patients. There was favoring of TRBV28, TRBJ1-2 and TRBJ2-5 in persistent disease.

Building of the TCR beta libraries involved iRepertoire HTBI primers and Arm-PCR of CDR3 regions. A single record per CDR3 protein comes from TCRdb applying MiXCR to the multiplex PCR reads. The table shows 360,000 or so distinct CDR3 sequences, with around 15% occurring only once. The sample was also reused in another study, on T cells in Graves' hyperthyroidism and ophthalmopathy. That report adds: First-round RT-PCR with HTBI primers amplified the TCR CDR3 region.

Material: peripheral blood mononuclear cells (PBMCs), obtained at new diagnosis, from a patient treated with antithyroid drugs. V gene TRBV4-1 combines with J gene TRBJ2-1, with D possibly being TRBD1 (6 bases). This receptor was obtained from a man aged 40-55 years with Graves disease. The CDR3 loop is CASSHIQGSNEQFF. The CDR3 DNA reads TGCGCCAGCAGCCACATACAGGGCTCCAATGAGCAGTTCTTC.